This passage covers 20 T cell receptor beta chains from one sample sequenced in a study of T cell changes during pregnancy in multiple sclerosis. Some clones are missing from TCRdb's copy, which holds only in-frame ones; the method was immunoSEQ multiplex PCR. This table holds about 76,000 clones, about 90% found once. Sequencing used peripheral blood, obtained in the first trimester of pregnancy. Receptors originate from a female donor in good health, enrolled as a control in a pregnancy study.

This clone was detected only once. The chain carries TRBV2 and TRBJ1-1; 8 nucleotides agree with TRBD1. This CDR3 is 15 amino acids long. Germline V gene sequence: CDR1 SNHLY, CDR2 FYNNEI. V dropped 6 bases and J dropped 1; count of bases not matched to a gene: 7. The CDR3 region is CASRFPGTGNTEAFF. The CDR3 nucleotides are TGTGCCAGCAGGTTCCCCGGGACAGGGAACACTGAAGCTTTCTTT.

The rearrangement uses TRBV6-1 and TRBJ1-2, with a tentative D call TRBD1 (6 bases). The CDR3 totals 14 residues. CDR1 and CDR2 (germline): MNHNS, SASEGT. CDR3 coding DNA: TGTCATGTTTTTAACTGGGCAGGGGTAGAAGGCTACACCTTC. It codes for CHVFNWAGVEGYTF.

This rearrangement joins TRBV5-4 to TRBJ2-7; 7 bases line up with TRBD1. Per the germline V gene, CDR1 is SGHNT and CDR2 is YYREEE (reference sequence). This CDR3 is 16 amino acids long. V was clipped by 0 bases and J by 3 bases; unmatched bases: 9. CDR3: CASSLGGTAFLYEQYF. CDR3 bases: TGTGCCAGCAGCTTGGGGGGGACAGCGTTTCTCTACGAGCAGTACTTC.

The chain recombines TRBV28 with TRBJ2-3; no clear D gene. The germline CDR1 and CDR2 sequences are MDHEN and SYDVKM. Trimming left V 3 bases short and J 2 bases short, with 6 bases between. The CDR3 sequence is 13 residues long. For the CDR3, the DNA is TGTGCCAGCAGTTTTAGCCTCACAGATACGCAGTATTTT. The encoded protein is CASSFSLTDTQYF.

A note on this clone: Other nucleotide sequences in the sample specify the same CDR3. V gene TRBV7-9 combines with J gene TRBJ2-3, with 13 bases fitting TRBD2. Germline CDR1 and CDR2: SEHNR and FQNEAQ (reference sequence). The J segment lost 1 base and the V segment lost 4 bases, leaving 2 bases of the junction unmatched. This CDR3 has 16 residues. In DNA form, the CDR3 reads TGTGCCAGCAGCTCAGGACTAGCGGGAGGCACAGATACGCAGTATTTT. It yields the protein CASSSGLAGGTDTQYF.

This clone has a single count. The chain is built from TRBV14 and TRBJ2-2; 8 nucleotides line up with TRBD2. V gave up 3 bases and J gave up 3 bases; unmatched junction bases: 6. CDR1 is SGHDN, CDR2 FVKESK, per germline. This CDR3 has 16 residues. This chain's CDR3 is CASSHQSGSHTGELFF. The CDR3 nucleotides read TGTGCCAGCAGCCATCAGAGCGGGAGTCACACCGGGGAGCTGTTTTTT.

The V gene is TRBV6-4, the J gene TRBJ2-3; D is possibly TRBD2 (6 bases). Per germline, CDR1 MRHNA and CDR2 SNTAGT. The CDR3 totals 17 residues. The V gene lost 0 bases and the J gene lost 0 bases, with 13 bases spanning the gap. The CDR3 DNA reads TGTGCCAGCAGTGACTCCGTAGCCAGCGGGAGCACAGATACGCAGTATTTT. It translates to CASSDSVASGSTDTQYF.

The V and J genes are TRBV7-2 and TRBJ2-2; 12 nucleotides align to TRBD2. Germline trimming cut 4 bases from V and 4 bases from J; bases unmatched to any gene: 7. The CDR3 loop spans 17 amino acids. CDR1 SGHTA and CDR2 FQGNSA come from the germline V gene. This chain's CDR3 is CASSYLAGGPGTGELFF. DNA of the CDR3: TGTGCCAGCAGCTACCTAGCGGGAGGGCCAGGCACCGGGGAGCTGTTTTTT.

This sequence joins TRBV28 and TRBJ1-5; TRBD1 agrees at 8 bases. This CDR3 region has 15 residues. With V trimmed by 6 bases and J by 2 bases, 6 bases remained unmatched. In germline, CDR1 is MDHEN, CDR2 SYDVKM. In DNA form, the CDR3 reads TGTGCCAGCAGGCCCAACAGGGGGGGCAATCAGCCCCAGCATTTT. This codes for CASRPNRGGNQPQHF.

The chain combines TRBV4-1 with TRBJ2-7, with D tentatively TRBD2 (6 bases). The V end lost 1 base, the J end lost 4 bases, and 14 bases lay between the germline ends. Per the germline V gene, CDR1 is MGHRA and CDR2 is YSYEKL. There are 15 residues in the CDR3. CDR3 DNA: TGCGCCAGCAGCCAAGGGGCACCGGGGGTGTACGAGCAGTACTTC. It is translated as CASSQGAPGVYEQYF.

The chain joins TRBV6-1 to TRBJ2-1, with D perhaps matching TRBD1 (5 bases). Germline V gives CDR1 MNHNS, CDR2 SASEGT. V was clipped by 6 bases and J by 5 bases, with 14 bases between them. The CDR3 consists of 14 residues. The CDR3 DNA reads TGTGCCAGCAGCGCCTATAGGGGCGACAATGAGCAGTTCTTC. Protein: CASSAYRGDNEQFF.

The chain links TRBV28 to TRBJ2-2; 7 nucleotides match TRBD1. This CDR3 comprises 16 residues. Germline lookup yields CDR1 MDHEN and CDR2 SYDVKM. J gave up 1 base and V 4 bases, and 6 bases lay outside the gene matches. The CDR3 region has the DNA TGTGCCAGCAGTTCACAGGGGCCCCTGAACACCGGGGAGCTGTTTTTT. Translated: CASSSQGPLNTGELFF.

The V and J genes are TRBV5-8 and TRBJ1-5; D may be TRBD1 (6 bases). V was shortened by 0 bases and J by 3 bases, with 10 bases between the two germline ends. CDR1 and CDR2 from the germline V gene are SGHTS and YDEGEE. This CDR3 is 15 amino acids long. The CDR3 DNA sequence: TGTGCCAGCAGCTTGGCCGGACAGTTCAATCAGCCCCAGCATTTT. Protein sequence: CASSLAGQFNQPQHF.

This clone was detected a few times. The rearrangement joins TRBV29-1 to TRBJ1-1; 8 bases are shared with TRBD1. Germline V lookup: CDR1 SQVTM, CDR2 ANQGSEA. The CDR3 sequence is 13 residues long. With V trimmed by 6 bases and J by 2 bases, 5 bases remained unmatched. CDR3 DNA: TGCAGCGTGCCTGGACAGGGAAACACTGAAGCTTTCTTT. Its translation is CSVPGQGNTEAFF.

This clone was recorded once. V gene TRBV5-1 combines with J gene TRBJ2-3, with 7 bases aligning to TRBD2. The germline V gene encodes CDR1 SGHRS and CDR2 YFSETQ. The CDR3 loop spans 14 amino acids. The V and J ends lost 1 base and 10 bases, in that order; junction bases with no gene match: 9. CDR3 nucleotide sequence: TGCGCCAGCAGCTTGACCCATCTAGCGGAGGCGCAGTATTTT. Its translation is CASSLTHLAEAQYF.

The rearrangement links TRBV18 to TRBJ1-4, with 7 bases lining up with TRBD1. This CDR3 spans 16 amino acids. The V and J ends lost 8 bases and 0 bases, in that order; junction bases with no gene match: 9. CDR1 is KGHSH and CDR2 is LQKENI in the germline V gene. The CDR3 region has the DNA TGTGCCAGCACGAGACAGGGTGCAGCAACTAATGAAAAACTGTTTTTT. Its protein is CASTRQGAATNEKLFF. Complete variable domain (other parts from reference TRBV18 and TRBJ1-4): NAGVMQNPRHLVRRRGQEARLRCSPMKGHSHVYWYRQLPEEGLKFMVYLQKENIIDESGMPKERFSAEFPKEGPSILRIQQVVRGDSAAYFCASTRQGAATNEKLFFGSGTQLSVL.

CDR3 loop: CASRTQGNTEAFF. The CDR3 DNA sequence: TGTGCCAGCAGGACACAGGGGAACACTGAAGCTTTCTTT. The chain recombines TRBV2 with TRBJ1-1, with D possibly TRBD1 on 6 matching bases. The V end was cut by 6 bases, the J end by 1 base, with 9 bases between. CDR3 length: 13 amino acids. Germline CDR1 SNHLY, CDR2 FYNNEI.

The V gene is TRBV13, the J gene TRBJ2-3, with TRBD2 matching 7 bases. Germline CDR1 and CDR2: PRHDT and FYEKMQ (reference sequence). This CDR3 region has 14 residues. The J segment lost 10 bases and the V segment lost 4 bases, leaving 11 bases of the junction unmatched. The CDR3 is CASSSGTTPEPQYF. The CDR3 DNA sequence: TGTGCCAGCAGCTCGGGGACTACCCCAGAGCCGCAGTATTTT.

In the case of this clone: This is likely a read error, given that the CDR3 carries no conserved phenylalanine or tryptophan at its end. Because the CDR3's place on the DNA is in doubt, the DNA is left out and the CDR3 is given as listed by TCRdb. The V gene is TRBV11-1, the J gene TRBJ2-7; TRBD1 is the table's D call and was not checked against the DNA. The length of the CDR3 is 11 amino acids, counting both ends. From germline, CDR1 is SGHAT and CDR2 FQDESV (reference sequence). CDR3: CASALGDRGCL.

CDR3 bases: TGTGCCAGCAGTGACGGACAGGCCAGCTCTGGAAACACCATATATTTT. Translated, it gives CASSDGQASSGNTIYF. The chain couples TRBV25-1 to TRBJ1-3; 7 bases line up with TRBD1. CDR3 length: 16 amino acids. Looked up from germline, CDR1 is MGHDK and CDR2 is SYGVNS. The V segment lost 3 bases and the J segment 0 bases; nucleotides outside the gene matches: 5.